This paragraph covers one T cell receptor (beta chain) sequence. Germline CDR1 PRHDT, CDR2 FYEKMQ (reference sequence). The CDR3 runs to 14 residues. Trimming removed 7 bases at V and 4 bases at J, with 16 bases between. This specimen comes from a study of T-cell reconstitution after alpha-beta-depleted transplantation in children. Unique molecular identifiers were incorporated during preparation of the TCRbeta library. Via MiXCR, TCRdb re-called the PCR reads, giving one row per CDR3 protein. Altogether roughly 500,000 distinct CDR3 sequences are present, roughly an eighth being singletons, with the ten largest covering roughly 5.4%.

The receptor was derived from a human donor who donated a stem cell graft to a child with combined immunodeficiency. The chain uses TRBV13 and TRBJ1-1; D possibly corresponds to TRBD1 (5 bases). The sample consisted of PBMCs from the stem cell graft donor, taken from the stem cell graft. The CDR3 loop is CASTPHGGSTEAFF. The CDR3 nucleotides read TGTGCCAGCACCCCCCACGGGGGGTCCACTGAAGCTTTCTTT.